This TCR beta chain was sequenced during a study of vaccination and CD4 T cells after COVID-19. This clonotype was detected only once. Its antigen is undetermined. This CDR3 is 14 amino acids long. Germline V lookup: CDR1 DFQATT, CDR2 SNEGSKA (reference sequence). V was pared by 6 bases and J by 10 bases, with 12 bases of the junction left unmatched. Study-level findings and limits: Only after vaccination were a median about 90% of convalescents' reactive clones seen.

Sequencing of DNA taken from cultured CD4+ T cells relied on the Oncomine TCR Beta short-read assay. TCRdb re-analysed the PCR reads in MiXCR, keeping a single row per CDR3 protein. Among fewer than 30,000 distinct CDR3 sequences, 50% were seen once, and the ten largest hold 28%. Described treatment: approximately nine-day PBMC culture with coronavirus spike peptide pools or control peptides (ViraFEST assay). ViraFEST relied on peptide pools to expand antigen-specific T cells; the TCRs were sequenced afterward. This sequence joins TRBV20-1 and TRBJ1-3; the match to TRBD1 covers 10 bases. The sequence came from a human donor who received a COVID-19 vaccine. The sample was CD4+ T cells from blood, cultured in vitro, taken before SARS-CoV-2 vaccination. The CDR3 here is CSAEDRGRGRTIYF. The CDR3 nucleotides read TGCAGTGCCGAAGACAGGGGGCGAGGTAGAACCATATATTTT.